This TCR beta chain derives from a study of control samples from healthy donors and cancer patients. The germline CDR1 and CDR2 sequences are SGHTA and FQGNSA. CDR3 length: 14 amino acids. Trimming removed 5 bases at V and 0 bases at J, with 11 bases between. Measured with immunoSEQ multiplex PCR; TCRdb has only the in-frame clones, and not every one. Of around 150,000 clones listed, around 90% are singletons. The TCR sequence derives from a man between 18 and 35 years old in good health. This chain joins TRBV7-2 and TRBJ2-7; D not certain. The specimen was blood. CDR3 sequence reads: CASSLDRTSYEQYF. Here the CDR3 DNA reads TGTGCCAGCAGCCTCGACCGGACCTCCTACGAGCAGTACTTC.